This T cell receptor (beta chain) stems from a study of blood T cell repertoires in COVID-19 (dated by TCRdb to 2018 to 2021). Regarding the study in general: Samples from collaborators originated in the United States, Italy and Spain and spanned both the acute and convalescent phases of COVID-19. The prospective study material was composed of cDNA or gDNA derived from T cells, B-cell-depleted T cells, or PBMCs. The dataset comprised deeply sampled blood TCRbeta repertoires from subjects exposed to, actively infected with, or recovered from COVID-19. The repertoires were made available in a free public database intended to serve as a resource for research on the immune response to SARS-CoV-2. The samples were drawn from the first 160 participants of the ongoing ImmuneRACE study and from 1,254 subjects provided by 6 global collaborators. Sample metadata almost always included a de-identified subject ID, COVID-19 status, age in years and sex. Where available, HLA class I and class II types were taken from metadata supplied by the sample provider and were not determined by assay-based typing.

Broad study findings and their caveats: Clinical and demographic metadata were provided uncurated, with the amount varying by source and participant.

This clone was seen more than once but under ten times. Its antigen is not yet known. The junction does not match germline at one end; this may be a read error. TCRbeta CDR3 regions were amplified from genomic DNA using the immunoSEQ Assay, a bias-controlled multiplex PCR. The published analysis was carried out like this. The number of nucleated cells in each sample was estimated by amplification of reference gene primers within the assay. Sequence reads were collapsed and filtered to measure the absolute abundance of every unique TCRbeta CDR3 rearrangement. For each sample, productive Simpson clonality was calculated by taking the square root of Simpson's diversity index across productive rearrangements. This immuneACCESS table, as held by TCRdb, lists in-frame sequences with V and J called but not all clones. Of the missing ones, under half trace to an unresolved V gene in checked studies; the others have no known cause. The DNA was the basis for D and trimming; V, J and clone size are from that table. For this sample the table gives 200,000 or so clones, of which 80% to 90% were detected only once. 2.2% of the sample is held by the ten biggest clonotypes.

Collaborating institutions collected whole blood in K2EDTA tubes following their own protocols. For TCRbeta analysis, collaborators shipped samples as frozen whole blood, isolated PBMCs, or DNA extracted from either of those sample types. The germline V gene encodes CDR1 MGHRA and CDR2 YSYEKL. Reading from cysteine to phenylalanine, the CDR3 counts 17 amino acids. CDR3 DNA only is kept here, 51 bases in frame from base 1. The receptor was derived from a woman between 50 and 59 years old with acute or convalescent COVID-19. The chain joins TRBV4-1 to TRBJ1-6; the D gene assignment is ambiguous. The sequencing input was peripheral blood. The CDR3 protein sequence reads: CASRQAMVSSYNSPLHF. At the DNA level, the sequence is TGCGCCAGCAGGCAAGCCATGGTGAGCTCCTATAATTCACCCCTCCACTTT.